This T cell receptor (beta chain) was retrieved from a study of response to subunit inactivated influenza vaccine. Points from the study as a whole: It was the authors' suggestion that each seasonal influenza vaccination recruits few new T cells.

The sample holds many counts of this clonotype. Its matching antigen is unknown. TCRdb recomputed calls from the RT-PCR reads with MiXCR, one row per CDR3 protein. This table holds fewer than 700,000 distinct CDR3 sequences, 10% to 15% found once. CDR1 is DFQATT and CDR2 is SNEGSKA in the germline V gene (reference sequence). CDR3 length: 14 amino acids. Between the trimmed V and J ends, which lost 3 bases and 6 bases, there was a span of 12 bases. The chain uses TRBV20-1 and TRBJ1-6; D is ambiguous. This TCR derives from a middle-aged man who received an inactivated influenza vaccine. The sample here was PBMCs from blood, taken roughly 6 weeks after vaccination. CDR3 bases: TGCAGTGCTAGCTCCAGGACGGTTAATTCACCCCTCCACTTT. Its protein is CSASSRTVNSPLHF.